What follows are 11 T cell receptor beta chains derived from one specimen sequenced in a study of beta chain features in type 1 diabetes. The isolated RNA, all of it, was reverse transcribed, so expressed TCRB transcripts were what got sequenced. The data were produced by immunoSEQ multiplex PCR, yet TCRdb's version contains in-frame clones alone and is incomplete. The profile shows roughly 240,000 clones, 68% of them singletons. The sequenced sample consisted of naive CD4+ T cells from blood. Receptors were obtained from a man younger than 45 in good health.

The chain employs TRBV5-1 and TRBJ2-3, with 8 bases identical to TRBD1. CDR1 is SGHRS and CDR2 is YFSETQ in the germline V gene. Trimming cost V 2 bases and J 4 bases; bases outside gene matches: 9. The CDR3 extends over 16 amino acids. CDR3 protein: CASSFGNQGAADTQYF. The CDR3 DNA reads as TGCGCCAGCAGCTTCGGAAATCAGGGGGCAGCAGATACGCAGTATTTT.

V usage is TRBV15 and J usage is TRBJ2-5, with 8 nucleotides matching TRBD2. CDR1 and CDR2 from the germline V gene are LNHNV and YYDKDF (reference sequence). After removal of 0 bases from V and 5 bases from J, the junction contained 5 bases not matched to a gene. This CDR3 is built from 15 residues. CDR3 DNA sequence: TGTGCCACCAGCAGAGATGGGAGCGGGAGTGAGACCCAGTACTTC. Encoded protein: CATSRDGSGSETQYF.

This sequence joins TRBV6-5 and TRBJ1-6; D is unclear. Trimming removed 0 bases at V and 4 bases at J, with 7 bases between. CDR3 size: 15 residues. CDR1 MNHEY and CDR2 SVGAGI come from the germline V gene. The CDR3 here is CASSYSRGYNSPLHF. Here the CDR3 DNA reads TGTGCCAGCAGTTACTCGAGAGGTTATAATTCACCCCTCCACTTT.

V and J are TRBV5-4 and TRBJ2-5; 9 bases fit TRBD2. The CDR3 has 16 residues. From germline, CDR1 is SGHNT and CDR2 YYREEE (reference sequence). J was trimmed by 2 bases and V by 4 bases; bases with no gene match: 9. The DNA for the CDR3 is TGTGCCAGCAGCCCCCGGGCTAGCGGGATTCAAGAGACCCAGTACTTC. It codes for CASSPRASGIQETQYF.

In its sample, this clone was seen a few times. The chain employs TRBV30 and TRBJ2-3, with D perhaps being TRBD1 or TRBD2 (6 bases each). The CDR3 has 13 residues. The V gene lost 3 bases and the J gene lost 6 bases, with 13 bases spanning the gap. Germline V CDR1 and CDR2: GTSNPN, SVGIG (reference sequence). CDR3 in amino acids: CAWRWGASDTQYF. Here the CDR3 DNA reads TGTGCCTGGAGGTGGGGGGCAAGCGATACGCAGTATTTT.

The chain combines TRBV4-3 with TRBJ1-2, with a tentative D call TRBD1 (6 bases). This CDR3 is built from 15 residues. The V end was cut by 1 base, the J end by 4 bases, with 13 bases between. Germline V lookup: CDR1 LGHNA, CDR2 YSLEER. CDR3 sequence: CASSQVRGQPYGYTF. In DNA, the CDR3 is TGCGCCAGCAGCCAAGTCAGGGGCCAACCCTATGGCTACACCTTC.

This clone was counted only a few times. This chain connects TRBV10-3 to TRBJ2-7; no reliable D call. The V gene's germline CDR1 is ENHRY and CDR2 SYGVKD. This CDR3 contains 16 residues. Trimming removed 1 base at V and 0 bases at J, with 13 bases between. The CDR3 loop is CAISELDVSYSYEQYF. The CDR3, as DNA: TGTGCCATCAGTGAGTTAGACGTCAGCTACTCCTACGAGCAGTACTTC.

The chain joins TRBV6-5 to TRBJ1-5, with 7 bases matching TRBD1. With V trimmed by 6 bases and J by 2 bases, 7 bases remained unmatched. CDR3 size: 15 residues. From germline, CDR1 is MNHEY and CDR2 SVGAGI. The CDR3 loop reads CASRTGEGGNQPQHF. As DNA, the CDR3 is TGTGCCAGCAGAACAGGGGAAGGAGGCAATCAGCCCCAGCATTTT.

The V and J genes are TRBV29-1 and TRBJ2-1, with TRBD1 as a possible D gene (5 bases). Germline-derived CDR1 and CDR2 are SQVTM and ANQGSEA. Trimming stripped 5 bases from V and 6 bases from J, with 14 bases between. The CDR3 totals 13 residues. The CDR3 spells CSVSQGTINEQFF. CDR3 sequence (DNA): TGCAGCGTTTCCCAGGGAACAATCAATGAGCAGTTCTTC.

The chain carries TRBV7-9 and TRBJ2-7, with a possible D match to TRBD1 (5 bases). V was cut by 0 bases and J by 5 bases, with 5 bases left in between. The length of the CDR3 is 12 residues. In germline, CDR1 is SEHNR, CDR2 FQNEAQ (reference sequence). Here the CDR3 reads CASSLAGDEQYF. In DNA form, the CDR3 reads TGTGCCAGCAGCTTAGCAGGGGACGAGCAGTACTTC.

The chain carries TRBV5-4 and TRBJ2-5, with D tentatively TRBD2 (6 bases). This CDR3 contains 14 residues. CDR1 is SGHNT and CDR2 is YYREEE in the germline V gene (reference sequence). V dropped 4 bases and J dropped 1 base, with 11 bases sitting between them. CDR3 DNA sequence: TGTGCCAGCAGCGACTGGGACTTCCAAGAGACCCAGTACTTC. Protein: CASSDWDFQETQYF.